These 25 T cell receptor beta chains were sequenced from one sample in a study of cytomegalovirus exposure and HLA in healthy donors. Sequencing was performed with immunoSEQ multiplex PCR; in TCRdb, only in-frame clones are kept and a portion is missing. Among fewer than 250,000 clones listed, roughly 83% were seen once. The sequenced sample was PBMCs. The receptors shown here come from a woman in her 30s in good health and CMV-seropositive.

This clone came up once. The chain has TRBV11-2 and TRBJ2-1; D call uncertain. Trimming pared 5 bases from V and 5 bases from J, leaving 7 bases between. The CDR3 is 12 residues long. Germline CDR1 reads SGHAT; CDR2 reads FQNNGV. CDR3 sequence reads: CASSGYDNEQFF. The CDR3 DNA sequence: TGTGCCAGCAGCGGGTATGACAATGAGCAGTTCTTC.

The CDR3 sequence is CASSPGTGYGYTF. Written as DNA, the CDR3 is TGTGCCAGCAGTCCAGGGACAGGCTATGGCTACACCTTC. The V and J genes are TRBV27 and TRBJ1-2, with 8 bases that match TRBD1. Trimming removed 5 bases from V and 4 bases from J; junction bases left unmatched: 3. The CDR3 spans 13 residues. In germline, CDR1 is MNHEY, CDR2 SMNVEV (reference sequence).

This clone was detected once. A read error may explain this, as a much larger clone is one base away. The chain couples TRBV7-8 to TRBJ2-5; no clear D gene. This CDR3 spans 11 amino acids. V gave up 5 bases and J gave up 5 bases, with 6 bases separating them. Germline CDR1 SGHVS, CDR2 FQNEAQ. CDR3: CASSPGETQYF. CDR3 in DNA: TGTGCCAGCAGCCCCGGGGAGACCCAGTACTTC.

The chain recombines TRBV7-2 with TRBJ1-5, with D uncertain. V dropped 3 bases and J dropped 4 bases, with 10 bases sitting between them. CDR1 and CDR2 (germline): SGHTA, FQGNSA. There are 14 residues in the CDR3. Here the CDR3 reads CASSFDAGNQPQHF. The CDR3 region has the DNA TGTGCCAGCAGCTTTGATGCGGGAAATCAGCCCCAGCATTTT. The full variable domain, rest sourced from reference TRBV7-2 and TRBJ1-5, is GAGVSQSPSNKVTEKGKDVELRCDPISGHTALYWYRQSLGQGLEFLIYFQGNSAPDKSGLPSDRFSAERTGGSVSTLTIQRTQQEDSAVYLCASSFDAGNQPQHFGDGTRLSIL.

This clone was seen just once. The V gene is TRBV7-2, the J gene TRBJ2-3, with D tentatively TRBD1 (5 bases). The V end was cut by 1 base, the J end by 0 bases, with 8 bases between. Germline V CDR1 and CDR2: SGHTA, FQGNSA. This CDR3 contains 15 residues. The CDR3 protein is CASSLEAGSTDTQYF. CDR3 bases: TGTGCCAGCAGCTTAGAAGCAGGGAGCACAGATACGCAGTATTTT.

The chain uses TRBV28 and TRBJ2-5, with a tentative D call TRBD1 (6 bases). Trimming took 7 bases from V and 4 from J, leaving 13 bases between them. This CDR3 contains 13 residues. Germline CDR1 and CDR2: MDHEN and SYDVKM. CDR3 loop: CASKWQGRETQYF. Written as DNA, the CDR3 is TGTGCCAGCAAATGGCAGGGGAGAGAGACCCAGTACTTC.

The rearrangement links TRBV7-2 to TRBJ1-2; D may be TRBD1 (6 bases). The CDR3 runs to 14 residues. Deletions cut 5 bases from V and 8 bases from J, with 18 bases between. The germline gives CDR1 SGHTA, CDR2 FQGNSA. DNA for the CDR3: TGTGCCAGCAGCGCGACCCGGGGGGCGCAGGGCTACACCTTC. Amino acid sequence: CASSATRGAQGYTF.

The chain employs TRBV11-3 and TRBJ1-1, with D maybe TRBD1 (6 bases). The CDR3 consists of 14 residues. The germline gives CDR1 SGHNT, CDR2 YENEEA. V lost 5 bases, J lost 3 bases, and 13 bases lay in between. CDR3: CASSLFRGDTEAFF. Here the CDR3 DNA reads TGTGCCAGCAGCCTATTTAGGGGGGACACTGAAGCTTTCTTT.

This chain uses TRBV4-1 with TRBJ1-1; D uncertain. Germline V gene lookup returns CDR1 MGHRA and CDR2 YSYEKL. V was cut by 0 bases and J by 2 bases, with 13 bases left in between. CDR3 size: 16 residues. CDR3 DNA: TGCGCCAGCAGCCAAGATGTCAGAAGGGCAAACACTGAAGCTTTCTTT. Amino acid sequence: CASSQDVRRANTEAFF.

The rearrangement links TRBV29-1 to TRBJ1-1; no definite D call. Germline CDR1 and CDR2: SQVTM and ANQGSEA. The CDR3 has 13 residues. Trimming cost V 5 bases and J 6 bases, with 16 bases left between them. The CDR3 protein is CSVIGRVSAEAFF. The CDR3, as DNA: TGCAGCGTTATTGGGCGTGTTTCGGCTGAAGCTTTCTTT.

The CDR3 DNA is TGTGCCAGCAGTTTATTTTCAGGGAATAGCAATCAGCCCCAGCATTTT. Protein product: CASSLFSGNSNQPQHF. The chain combines TRBV28 with TRBJ1-5; TRBD1 is a possible D gene (5 bases). The CDR3 has 16 residues. Trimming took off 1 base at V and 0 bases at J, with 10 bases between the two ends. The germline CDR1 and CDR2 sequences are MDHEN and SYDVKM.

This clone appeared a few times. This chain connects TRBV5-1 to TRBJ2-3; D is possibly TRBD1 (5 bases). Trimming removed 2 bases at V and 0 bases at J, with 10 bases between. Germline V CDR1 and CDR2: SGHRS, YFSETQ. The CDR3 runs to 15 residues. The DNA for the CDR3 is TGCGCCAGCAGCTTCTTCAGGGTGAGCACAGATACGCAGTATTTT. This translates into CASSFFRVSTDTQYF. Full variable domain (missing parts from reference TRBV5-1 and TRBJ2-3): KAGVTQTPRYLIKTRGQQVTLSCSPISGHRSVSWYQQTPGQGLQFLFEYFSETQRNKGNFPGRFSGRQFSNSRSEMNVSTLELGDSALYLCASSFFRVSTDTQYFGPGTRLTVL.

The chain uses TRBV30 and TRBJ1-1; D unclear. V shed 4 bases and J shed 8 bases, with 17 bases lying between them. CDR1 is GTSNPN, CDR2 SVGIG, per germline (reference sequence). The CDR3 is made up of 13 amino acids. The CDR3 DNA follows: TGTGCCTGGATGCTTTTGGCGCCGGGGGAAGCTTTCTTT. This encodes CAWMLLAPGEAFF.

The chain is built from TRBV5-6 and TRBJ2-3; D remains ambiguous. CDR3 length equals 14 residues. Per germline, CDR1 SGHDT and CDR2 YYEEEE. V lost 6 bases, J lost 1 base, and 12 bases lay in between. For the CDR3, the DNA is TGTGCCAGCAACTCGAGAAGGGGCACAGATACGCAGTATTTT. Translated, it gives CASNSRRGTDTQYF. Full variable domain (rest looked up from reference TRBV5-6 and TRBJ2-3): DAGVTQSPTHLIKTRGQQVTLRCSPKSGHDTVSWYQQALGQGPQFIFQYYEEEERQRGNFPDRFSGHQFPNYSSELNVNALLLGDSALYLCASNSRRGTDTQYFGPGTRLTVL.

Details on this clone: Other DNA sequences in the sample encode the same CDR3. The chain couples TRBV11-2 to TRBJ2-3; no clear D. The CDR3 sequence is 12 residues long. The V and J ends lost 1 base and 6 bases respectively, with 5 bases between them. Germline V gene sequence: CDR1 SGHAT, CDR2 FQNNGV. The CDR3 loop reads CASSLGADTQYF. In DNA, the CDR3 is TGTGCCAGCAGCTTAGGGGCGGATACGCAGTATTTT.

V is TRBV27 and J is TRBJ1-3; D remains ambiguous. Trimming stripped 3 bases from V and 3 bases from J, with 3 bases between. The CDR3 runs to 12 residues. Germline V lookup: CDR1 MNHEY, CDR2 SMNVEV (reference sequence). This chain's CDR3 is CASSFGGNTIYF. The CDR3 nucleotides read TGTGCCAGCAGTTTTGGTGGAAACACCATATATTTT.

V and J are TRBV27 and TRBJ1-5; unclear D gene. The germline gives CDR1 MNHEY, CDR2 SMNVEV (reference sequence). Trimming removed 4 bases from V and 0 bases from J, with 16 bases in between. The CDR3 totals 17 residues. The CDR3 coding sequence is TGTGCCAGCAGTTCTTCAGGCGGTCTTTATAGCAATCAGCCCCAGCATTTT. This codes for CASSSSGGLYSNQPQHF.

This rearrangement joins TRBV18 to TRBJ1-1; no clear D gene. The CDR3 has 14 amino acids. The V and J ends lost 4 bases and 3 bases respectively, with 12 bases between them. Per the germline V gene, CDR1 is KGHSH and CDR2 is LQKENI. CDR3 in DNA: TGTGCCAGCTCACTCCACCCCGCGGACACTGAAGCTTTCTTT. This sequence encodes CASSLHPADTEAFF.

This clone has only a few counts. CDR3 coding DNA: TGCGCCAGCAGCCCCGGGACTAGCGGCCAAGAGACCCAGTACTTC. Residues: CASSPGTSGQETQYF. The chain uses TRBV5-1 and TRBJ2-5; TRBD2 matches 11 bases. This CDR3 has 15 residues. Per the germline V gene, CDR1 is SGHRS and CDR2 is YFSETQ. J gave up 1 base and V 4 bases, and 3 bases lay outside the gene matches.

This sequence joins TRBV9 and TRBJ1-4; tentative D call: TRBD1 (6 bases). CDR1 is SGDLS and CDR2 is YYNGEE in the germline V gene. V was shortened by 4 bases and J by 6 bases, with 19 bases between the two germline ends. This CDR3 is 16 amino acids long. CDR3 sequence reads: CASSPPLGRGDEKLFF. The CDR3 DNA sequence: TGTGCCAGCAGCCCCCCTCTGGGCAGGGGAGATGAAAAACTGTTTTTT.

V is TRBV29-1 and J is TRBJ1-2, with D possibly TRBD1 on 5 matching bases. V was cut by 6 bases and J by 2 bases, with 13 bases left in between. The germline gives CDR1 SQVTM, CDR2 ANQGSEA. CDR3 length equals 13 residues. The CDR3 protein is CSVGSRENYGYTF. Here the CDR3 DNA reads TGCAGCGTGGGAAGCAGGGAAAACTATGGCTACACCTTC.

The J gene is TRBJ2-7, the V gene TRBV28; D gene ambiguous. Germline assignment: CDR1 MDHEN and CDR2 SYDVKM. This CDR3 spans 11 amino acids. V lost 6 bases, J lost 4 bases, and 7 bases lay in between. CDR3 DNA: TGTGCCAGCAGCCGACTTTACGAGCAGTACTTC. Translation: CASSRLYEQYF.

The chain is built from TRBV5-1 and TRBJ2-5; 9 nucleotides agree with TRBD2. CDR1 and CDR2 from the germline V gene are SGHRS and YFSETQ. This CDR3 has 16 residues. V gave up 5 bases and J gave up 5 bases; unmatched junction bases: 13. The CDR3 coding sequence is TGCGCCAGCAGACTAGGGAGTAGCGGGAGTGGGGAGACCCAGTACTTC. Residues: CASRLGSSGSGETQYF.

This chain's CDR3 is CATSRLRDRAILDEQYF. The CDR3 DNA sequence: TGTGCCACCAGCAGACTACGGGACAGGGCCATATTAGACGAGCAGTACTTC. The chain is built from TRBV15 and TRBJ2-7, with TRBD1 matching over 9 bases. CDR1 and CDR2 (germline): LNHNV, YYDKDF (reference sequence). V lost 2 bases and J lost 5; bases outside the gene matches: 13. The CDR3 is made up of 17 amino acids.

The rearrangement links TRBV7-6 to TRBJ2-2, with 9 bases lining up with TRBD2. Germline assignment: CDR1 SGHVS and CDR2 FNYEAQ. CDR3 length equals 16 residues. After removal of 2 bases from V and 5 bases from J, the junction contained 6 bases not matched to a gene. In DNA, the CDR3 is TGTGCCAGCAGCTTAATGACTAGCGGTCAAACCGGGGAGCTGTTTTTT. Translating gives CASSLMTSGQTGELFF.